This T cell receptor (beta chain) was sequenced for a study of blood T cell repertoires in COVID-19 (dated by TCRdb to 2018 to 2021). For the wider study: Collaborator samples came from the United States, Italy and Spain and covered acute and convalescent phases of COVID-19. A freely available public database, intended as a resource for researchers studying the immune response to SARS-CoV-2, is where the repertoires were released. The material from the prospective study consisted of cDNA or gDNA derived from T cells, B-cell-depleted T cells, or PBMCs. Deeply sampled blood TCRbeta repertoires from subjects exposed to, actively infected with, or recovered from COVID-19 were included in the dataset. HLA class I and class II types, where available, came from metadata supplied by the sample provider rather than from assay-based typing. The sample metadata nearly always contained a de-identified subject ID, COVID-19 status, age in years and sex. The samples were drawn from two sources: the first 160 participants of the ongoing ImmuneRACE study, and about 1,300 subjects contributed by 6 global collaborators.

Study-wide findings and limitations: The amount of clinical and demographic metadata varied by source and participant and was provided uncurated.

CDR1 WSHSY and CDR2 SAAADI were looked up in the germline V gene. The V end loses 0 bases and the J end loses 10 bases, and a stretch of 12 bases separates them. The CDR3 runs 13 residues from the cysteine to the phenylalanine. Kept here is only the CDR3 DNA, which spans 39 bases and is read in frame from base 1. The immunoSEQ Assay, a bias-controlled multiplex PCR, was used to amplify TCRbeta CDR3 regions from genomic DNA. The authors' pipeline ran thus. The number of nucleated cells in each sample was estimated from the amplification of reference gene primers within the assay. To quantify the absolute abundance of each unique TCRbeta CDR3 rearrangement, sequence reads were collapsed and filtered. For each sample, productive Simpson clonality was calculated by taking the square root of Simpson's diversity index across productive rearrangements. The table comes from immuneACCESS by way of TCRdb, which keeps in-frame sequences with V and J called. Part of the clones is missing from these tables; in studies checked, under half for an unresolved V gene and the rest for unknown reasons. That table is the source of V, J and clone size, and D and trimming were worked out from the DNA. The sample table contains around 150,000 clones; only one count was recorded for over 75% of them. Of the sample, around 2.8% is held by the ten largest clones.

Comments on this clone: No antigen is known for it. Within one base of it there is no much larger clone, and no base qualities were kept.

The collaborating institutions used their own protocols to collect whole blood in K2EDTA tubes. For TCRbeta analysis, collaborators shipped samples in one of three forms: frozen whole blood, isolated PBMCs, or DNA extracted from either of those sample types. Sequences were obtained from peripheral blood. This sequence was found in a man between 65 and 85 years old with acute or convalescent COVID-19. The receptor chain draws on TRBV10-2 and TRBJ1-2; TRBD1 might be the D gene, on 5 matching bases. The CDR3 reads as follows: CASSESISRAYTF. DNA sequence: TGCGCCAGCAGTGAGTCGATTAGCAGGGCCTACACCTTC.